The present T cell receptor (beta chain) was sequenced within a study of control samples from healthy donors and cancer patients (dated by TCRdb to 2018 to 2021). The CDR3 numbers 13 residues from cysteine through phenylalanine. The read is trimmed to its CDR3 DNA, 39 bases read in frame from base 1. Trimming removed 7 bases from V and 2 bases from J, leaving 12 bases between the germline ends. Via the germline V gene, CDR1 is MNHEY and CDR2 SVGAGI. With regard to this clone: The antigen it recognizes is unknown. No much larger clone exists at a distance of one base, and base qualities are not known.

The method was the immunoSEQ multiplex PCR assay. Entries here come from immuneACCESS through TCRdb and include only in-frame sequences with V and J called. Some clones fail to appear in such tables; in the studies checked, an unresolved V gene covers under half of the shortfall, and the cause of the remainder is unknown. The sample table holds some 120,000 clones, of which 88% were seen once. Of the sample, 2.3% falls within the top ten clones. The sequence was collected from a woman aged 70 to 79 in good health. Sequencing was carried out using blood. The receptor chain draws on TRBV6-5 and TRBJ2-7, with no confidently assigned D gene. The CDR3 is CASNRDRTYEQYF. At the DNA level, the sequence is TGTGCCAGCAACAGAGACCGTACCTACGAGCAGTACTTC.